This TCR beta chain was observed in a study of radiotherapy plus CTLA-4 blockade in lung cancer. Study findings and constraints: Some TCR clones had been derived from tumors. These clones expanded in peripheral blood after radiotherapy plus ipilimumab. Early shifts in blood T cell clones, with interferon-beta, reportedly predicted response best.

Trimming cost V 4 bases and J 6 bases, with 18 bases left between them. There are 15 residues in the CDR3. Germline V lookup: CDR1 LGHNA, CDR2 YSLEER. On this clone: What it recognizes is unknown.

Sequencing was performed with immunoSEQ multiplex PCR; in TCRdb, only in-frame clones are kept and a portion is missing. The repertoire holds approximately 110,000 clones, with more than 75% as singletons. Source: peripheral blood, taken from a patient treated with radiotherapy plus ipilimumab. The V call is TRBV4-3, the J call TRBJ1-2; D is unresolved. This clonotype originated in a human donor with non-small cell lung cancer that progressed on radiotherapy plus ipilimumab. Some clones in this sample may be carry-over from other donors' samples. The CDR3 nucleotides read TGCGCCAGCAGCCGAAAAGGGATCGAACCAAATGGCTACACCTTC. This sequence encodes CASSRKGIEPNGYTF.